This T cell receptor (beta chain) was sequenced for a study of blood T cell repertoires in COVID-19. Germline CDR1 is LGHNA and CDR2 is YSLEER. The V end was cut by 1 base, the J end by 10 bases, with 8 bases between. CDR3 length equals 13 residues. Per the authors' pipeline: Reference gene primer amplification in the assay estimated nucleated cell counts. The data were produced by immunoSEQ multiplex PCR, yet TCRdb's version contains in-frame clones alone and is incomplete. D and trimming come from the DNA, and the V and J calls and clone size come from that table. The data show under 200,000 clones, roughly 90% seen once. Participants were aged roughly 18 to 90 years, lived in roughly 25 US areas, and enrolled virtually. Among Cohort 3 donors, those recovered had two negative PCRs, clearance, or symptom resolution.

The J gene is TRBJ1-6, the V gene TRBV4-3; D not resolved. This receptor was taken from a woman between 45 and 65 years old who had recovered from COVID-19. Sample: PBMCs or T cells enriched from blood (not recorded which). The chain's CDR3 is CASSQVLGSPLHF. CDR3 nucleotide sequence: TGCGCCAGCAGCCAAGTGTTGGGCTCACCCCTCCACTTT.